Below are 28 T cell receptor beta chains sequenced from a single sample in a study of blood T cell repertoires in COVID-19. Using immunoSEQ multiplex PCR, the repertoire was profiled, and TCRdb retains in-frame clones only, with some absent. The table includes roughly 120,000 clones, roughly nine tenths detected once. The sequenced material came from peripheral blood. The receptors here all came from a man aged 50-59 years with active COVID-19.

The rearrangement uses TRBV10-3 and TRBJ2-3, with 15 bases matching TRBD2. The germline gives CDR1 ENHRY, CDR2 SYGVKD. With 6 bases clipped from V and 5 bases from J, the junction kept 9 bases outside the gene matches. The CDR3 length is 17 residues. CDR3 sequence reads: CAISPGLAGGQLDTQYF. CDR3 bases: TGTGCCATCAGCCCGGGACTAGCGGGGGGCCAACTAGATACGCAGTATTTT.

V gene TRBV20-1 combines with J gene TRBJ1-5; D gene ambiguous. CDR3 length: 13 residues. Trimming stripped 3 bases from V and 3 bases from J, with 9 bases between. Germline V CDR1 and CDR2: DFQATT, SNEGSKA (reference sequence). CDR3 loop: CSASEADNQPQHF. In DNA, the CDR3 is TGCAGTGCTAGTGAGGCCGACAATCAGCCCCAGCATTTT.

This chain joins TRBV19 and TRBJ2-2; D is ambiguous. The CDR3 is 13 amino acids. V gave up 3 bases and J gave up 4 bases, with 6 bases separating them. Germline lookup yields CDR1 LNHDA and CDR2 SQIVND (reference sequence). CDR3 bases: TGTGCCAGTAGTATTTATATCACCGGGGAGCTGTTTTTT. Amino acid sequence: CASSIYITGELFF.

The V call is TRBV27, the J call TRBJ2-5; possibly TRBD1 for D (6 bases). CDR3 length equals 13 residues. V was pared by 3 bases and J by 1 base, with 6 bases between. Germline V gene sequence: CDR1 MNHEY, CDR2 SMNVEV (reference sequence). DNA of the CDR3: TGTGCCAGCAGTTTCAGGGGCCAAGAGACCCAGTACTTC. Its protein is CASSFRGQETQYF.

CDR3 amino acids: CASSVWDRVNQPQHF. Here the CDR3 DNA reads TGTGCCAGCAGCGTATGGGACAGGGTCAATCAGCCCCAGCATTTT. The chain is built from TRBV9 and TRBJ1-5; 9 nucleotides agree with TRBD1. From germline, CDR1 is SGDLS and CDR2 YYNGEE. V was pared by 1 base and J by 3 bases, with 2 bases of the junction left unmatched. CDR3 length: 15 residues.

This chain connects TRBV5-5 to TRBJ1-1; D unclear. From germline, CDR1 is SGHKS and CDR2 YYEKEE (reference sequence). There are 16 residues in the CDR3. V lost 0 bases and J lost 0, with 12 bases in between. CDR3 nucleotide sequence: TGTGCCAGCAGCTTGGAGACTCCCGGAATGAACACTGAAGCTTTCTTT. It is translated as CASSLETPGMNTEAFF.

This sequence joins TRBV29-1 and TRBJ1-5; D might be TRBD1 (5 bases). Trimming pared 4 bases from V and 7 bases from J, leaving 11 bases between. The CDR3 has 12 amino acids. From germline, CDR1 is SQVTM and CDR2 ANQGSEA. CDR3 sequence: CSVVEGRQPQHF. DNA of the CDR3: TGCAGCGTTGTTGAGGGGAGGCAGCCCCAGCATTTT.

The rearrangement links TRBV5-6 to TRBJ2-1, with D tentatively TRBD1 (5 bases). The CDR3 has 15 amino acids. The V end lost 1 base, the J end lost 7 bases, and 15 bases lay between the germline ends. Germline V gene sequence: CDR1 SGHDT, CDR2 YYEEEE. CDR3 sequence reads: CASSLRQGRSNEQFF. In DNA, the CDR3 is TGTGCCAGCAGCTTGCGGCAGGGAAGATCTAATGAGCAGTTCTTC.

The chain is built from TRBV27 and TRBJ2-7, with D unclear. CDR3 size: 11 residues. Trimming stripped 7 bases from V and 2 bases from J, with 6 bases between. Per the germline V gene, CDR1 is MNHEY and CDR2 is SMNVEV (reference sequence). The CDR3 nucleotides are TGTGCCAGCACCCAAACCTACGAGCAGTACGTC. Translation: CASTQTYEQYV.

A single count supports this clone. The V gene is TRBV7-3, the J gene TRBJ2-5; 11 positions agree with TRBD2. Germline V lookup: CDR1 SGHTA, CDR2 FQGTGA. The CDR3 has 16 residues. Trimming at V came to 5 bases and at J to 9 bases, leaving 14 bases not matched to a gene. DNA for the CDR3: TGTGCCAGCAGCCGAGCCGGGACTAGCGGTTATGGGGCCCAGTACTTC. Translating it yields CASSRAGTSGYGAQYF.

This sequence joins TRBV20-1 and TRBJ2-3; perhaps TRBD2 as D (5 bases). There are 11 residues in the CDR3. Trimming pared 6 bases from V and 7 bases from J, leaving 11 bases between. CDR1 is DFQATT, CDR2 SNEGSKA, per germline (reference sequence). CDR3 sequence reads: CSAARRHTQYF. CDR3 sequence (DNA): TGCAGTGCCGCCAGGAGGCATACGCAGTATTTT.

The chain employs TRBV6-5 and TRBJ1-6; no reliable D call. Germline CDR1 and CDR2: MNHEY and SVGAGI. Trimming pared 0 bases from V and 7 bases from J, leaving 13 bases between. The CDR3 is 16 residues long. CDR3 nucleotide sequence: TGTGCCAGCAGTTACTCGAGGGCTCAGAGAAATTCACCCCTCCACTTT. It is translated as CASSYSRAQRNSPLHF.

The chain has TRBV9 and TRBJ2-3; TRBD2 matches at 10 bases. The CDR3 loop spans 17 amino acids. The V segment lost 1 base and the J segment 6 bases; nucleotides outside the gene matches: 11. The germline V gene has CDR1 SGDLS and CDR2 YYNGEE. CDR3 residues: CASSVTSGRGLGDTQYF. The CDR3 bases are TGTGCCAGCAGCGTAACGAGCGGGAGGGGATTAGGGGATACGCAGTATTTT. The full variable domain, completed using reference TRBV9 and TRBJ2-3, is DSGVTQTPKHLITATGQRVTLRCSPRSGDLSVYWYQQSLDQGLQFLIQYYNGEERAKGNILERFSAQQFPDLHSELNLSSLELGDSALYFCASSVTSGRGLGDTQYFGPGTRLTVL.

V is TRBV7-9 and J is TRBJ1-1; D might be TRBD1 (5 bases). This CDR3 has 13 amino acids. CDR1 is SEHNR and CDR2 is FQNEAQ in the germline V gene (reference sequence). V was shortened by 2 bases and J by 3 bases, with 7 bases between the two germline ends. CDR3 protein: CASSLRGDTEAFF. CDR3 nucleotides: TGTGCCAGCAGCTTAAGGGGCGACACTGAAGCTTTCTTT.

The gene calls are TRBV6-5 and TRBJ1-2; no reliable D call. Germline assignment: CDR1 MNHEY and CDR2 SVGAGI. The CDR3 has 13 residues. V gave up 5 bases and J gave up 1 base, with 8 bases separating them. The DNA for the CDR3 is TGTGCCAGCAGTCCGGGGAGTAACTATGGCTACACCTTC. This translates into CASSPGSNYGYTF.

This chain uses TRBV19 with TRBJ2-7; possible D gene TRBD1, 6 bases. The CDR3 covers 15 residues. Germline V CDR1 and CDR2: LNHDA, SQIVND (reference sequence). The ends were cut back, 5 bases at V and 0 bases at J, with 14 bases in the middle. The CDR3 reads CASSATGQSSYEQYF. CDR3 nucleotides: TGTGCCAGTAGTGCCACAGGGCAAAGCTCCTACGAGCAGTACTTC.

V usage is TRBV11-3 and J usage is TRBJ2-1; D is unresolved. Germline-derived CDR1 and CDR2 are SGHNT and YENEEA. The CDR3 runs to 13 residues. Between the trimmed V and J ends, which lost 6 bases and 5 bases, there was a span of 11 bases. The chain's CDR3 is CASSSSRNNEQFF. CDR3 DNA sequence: TGTGCCAGCAGTTCTAGTCGCAACAATGAGCAGTTCTTC. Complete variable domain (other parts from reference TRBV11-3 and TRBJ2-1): EAGVVQSPRYKIIEKKQPVAFWCNPISGHNTLYWYLQNLGQGPELLIRYENEEAVDDSQLPKDRFSAERLKGVDSTLKIQPAELGDSAVYLCASSSSRNNEQFFGPGTRLTVL.

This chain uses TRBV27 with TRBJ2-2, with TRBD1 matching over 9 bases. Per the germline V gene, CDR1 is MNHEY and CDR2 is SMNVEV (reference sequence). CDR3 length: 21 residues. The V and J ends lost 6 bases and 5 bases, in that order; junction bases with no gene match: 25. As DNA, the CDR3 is TGTGCCAGCAGCAAACGCCCATCGGGACAGGGTAAACTTGGAGGAACCGGGGAGCTGTTTTTT. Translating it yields CASSKRPSGQGKLGGTGELFF.

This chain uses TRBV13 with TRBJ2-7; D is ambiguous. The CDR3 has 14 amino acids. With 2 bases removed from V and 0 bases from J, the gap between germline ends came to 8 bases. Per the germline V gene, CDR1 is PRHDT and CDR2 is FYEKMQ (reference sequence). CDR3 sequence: CASSLSVDSYEQYF. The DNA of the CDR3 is TGTGCCAGCAGCTTATCGGTAGACTCCTACGAGCAGTACTTC.

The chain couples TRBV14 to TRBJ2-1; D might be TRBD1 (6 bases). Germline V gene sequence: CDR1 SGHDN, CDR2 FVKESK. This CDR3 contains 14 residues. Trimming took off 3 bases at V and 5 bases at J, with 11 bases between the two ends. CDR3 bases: TGTGCCAGCAGCCATCGGGGACAACACAATGAGCAGTTCTTC. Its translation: CASSHRGQHNEQFF.

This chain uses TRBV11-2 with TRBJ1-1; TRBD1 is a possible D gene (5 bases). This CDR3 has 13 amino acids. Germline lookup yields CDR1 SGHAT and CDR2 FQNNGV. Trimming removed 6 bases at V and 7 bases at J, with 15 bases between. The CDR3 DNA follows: TGTGCCAGCAGTGAACAGGCTTGGGGTGAAGCTTTCTTT. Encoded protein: CASSEQAWGEAFF.

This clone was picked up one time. CDR3 amino acids: CASSLRTGDYEQYF. In DNA, the CDR3 is TGTGCCAGCAGCCTCCGGACAGGGGACTACGAGCAGTACTTC. The chain combines TRBV21-1 with TRBJ2-7; the table assigns TRBD1, which was not confirmed against the DNA. TRBV21-1 is annotated as a pseudogene. CDR3 size: 14 residues.

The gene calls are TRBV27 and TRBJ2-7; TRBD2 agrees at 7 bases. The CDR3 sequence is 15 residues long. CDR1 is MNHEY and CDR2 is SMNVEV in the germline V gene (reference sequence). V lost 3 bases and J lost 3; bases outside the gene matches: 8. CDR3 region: CASSFRRERDYEQYV. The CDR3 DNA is TGTGCCAGCAGTTTTCGGCGGGAGAGGGACTACGAGCAGTACGTC.

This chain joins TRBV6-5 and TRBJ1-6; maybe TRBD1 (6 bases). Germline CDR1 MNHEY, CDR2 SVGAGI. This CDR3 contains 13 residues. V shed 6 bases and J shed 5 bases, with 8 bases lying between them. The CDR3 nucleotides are TGTGCCAGCAGACAGGGAGATAATTCACCCCTCCACTTT. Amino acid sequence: CASRQGDNSPLHF.

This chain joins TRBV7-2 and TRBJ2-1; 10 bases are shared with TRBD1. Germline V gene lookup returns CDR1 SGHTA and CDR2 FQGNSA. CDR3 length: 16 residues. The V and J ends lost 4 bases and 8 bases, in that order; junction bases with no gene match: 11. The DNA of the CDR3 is TGTGCCAGCAGCTCTCTGGGGACAGGGGACCCCCATGAGCAGTTCTTC. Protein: CASSSLGTGDPHEQFF.

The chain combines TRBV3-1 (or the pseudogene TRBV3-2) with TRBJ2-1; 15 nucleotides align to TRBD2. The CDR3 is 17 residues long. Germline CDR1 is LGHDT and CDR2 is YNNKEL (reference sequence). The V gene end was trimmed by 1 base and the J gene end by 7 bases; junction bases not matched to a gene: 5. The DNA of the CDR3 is TGTGCCAGCAGCCAAGCTGGACTAGCGGGGGGGCTGAATGAGCAGTTCTTC. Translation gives CASSQAGLAGGLNEQFF.

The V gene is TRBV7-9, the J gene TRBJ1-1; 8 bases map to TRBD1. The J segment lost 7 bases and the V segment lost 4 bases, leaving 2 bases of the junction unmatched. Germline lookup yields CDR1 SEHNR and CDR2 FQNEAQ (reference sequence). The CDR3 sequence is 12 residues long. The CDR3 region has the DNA TGTGCCAGCAGCTGGGGACAGGATGAAGCTTTCTTT. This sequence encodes CASSWGQDEAFF.

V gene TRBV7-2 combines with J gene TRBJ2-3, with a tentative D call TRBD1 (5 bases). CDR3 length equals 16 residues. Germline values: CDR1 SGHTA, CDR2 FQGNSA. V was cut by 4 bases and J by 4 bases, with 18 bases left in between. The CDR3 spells CASSSVGAVGADTQYF. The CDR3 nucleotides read TGTGCCAGCAGCTCCGTAGGGGCAGTAGGGGCAGATACGCAGTATTTT.